This entry concerns a single T cell receptor beta chain. No antigen is known for it. Trimming pared 3 bases from V and 0 bases from J, leaving 13 bases between. Germline values: CDR1 SGHNT, CDR2 YYREEE (reference sequence). The length of the CDR3 is 16 residues. This entry comes from a study of cytomegalovirus exposure and HLA in healthy donors. Across the study: An earlier analysis found 95 million to 140 million unique TCR beta sequences from around 180 million T cells.

Regarding the study as a whole: Most TCR sequences showed up rarely, but some public TCRs showed up in many donors. Three chains linked to CMV were shown in vitro to be specific for CMV antigens. In a later analysis, donors in an Asian-associated ancestry cluster reportedly had fewer N-insertions in productive TCRs than the cohort mean.

Use of 60 Vbeta and 13 Jbeta primers characterized the PCR. The assay was immunoSEQ multiplex PCR, and TCRdb's table has in-frame clones only and misses some. The repertoire has 80,000 to 90,000 clones, around four fifths of them found once; the top ten carry 2.5% to 3%. Sequencing used PBMCs. The TCR was taken from a young man in good health and CMV-seronegative. V usage is TRBV5-4 and J usage is TRBJ1-3; no clear D gene. In nucleotides, the CDR3 is TGTGCCAGCAGCTCAGCCCTAGGAATCTCTGGAAACACCATATATTTT. This translates into CASSSALGISGNTIYF. Together with reference TRBV5-4 and TRBJ1-3, the CDR3 gives the full variable domain: ETGVTQSPTHLIKTRGQQVTLRCSSQSGHNTVSWYQQALGQGPQFIFQYYREEENGRGNFPPRFSGLQFPNYSSELNVNALELDDSALYLCASSSALGISGNTIYFGEGSWLTVV.